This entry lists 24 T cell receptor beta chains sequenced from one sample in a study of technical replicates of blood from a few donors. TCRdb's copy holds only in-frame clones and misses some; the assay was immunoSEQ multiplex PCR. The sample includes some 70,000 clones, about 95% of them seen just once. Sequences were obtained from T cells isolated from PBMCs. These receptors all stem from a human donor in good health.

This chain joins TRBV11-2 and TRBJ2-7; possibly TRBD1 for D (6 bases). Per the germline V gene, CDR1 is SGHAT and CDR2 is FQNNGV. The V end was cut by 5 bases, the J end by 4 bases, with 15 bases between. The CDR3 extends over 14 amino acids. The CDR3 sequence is CASSPPQGMYEQYF. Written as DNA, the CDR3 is TGTGCCAGCAGCCCCCCCCAGGGGATGTACGAGCAGTACTTC. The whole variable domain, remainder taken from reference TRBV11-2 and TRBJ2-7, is EAGVAQSPRYKIIEKRQSVAFWCNPISGHATLYWYQQILGQGPKLLIQFQNNGVVDDSQLPKDRFSAERLKGVDSTLKIQPAKLEDSAVYLCASSPPQGMYEQYFGPGTRLTVT.

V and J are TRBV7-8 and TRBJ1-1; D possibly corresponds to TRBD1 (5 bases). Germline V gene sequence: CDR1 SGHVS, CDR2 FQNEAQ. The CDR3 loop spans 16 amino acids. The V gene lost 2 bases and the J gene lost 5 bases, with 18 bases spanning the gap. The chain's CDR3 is CASSLSDTNRRTEAFF. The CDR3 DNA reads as TGTGCCAGCAGCTTATCGGACACAAACCGGAGAACTGAAGCTTTCTTT.

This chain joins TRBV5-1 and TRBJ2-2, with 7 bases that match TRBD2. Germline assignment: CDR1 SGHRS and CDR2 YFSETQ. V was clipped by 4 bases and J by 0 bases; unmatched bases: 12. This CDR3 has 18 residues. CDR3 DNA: TGCGCCAGCAGCCCCTTTAGGCGGGGGAGAACGAACACCGGGGAGCTGTTTTTT. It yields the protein CASSPFRRGRTNTGELFF.

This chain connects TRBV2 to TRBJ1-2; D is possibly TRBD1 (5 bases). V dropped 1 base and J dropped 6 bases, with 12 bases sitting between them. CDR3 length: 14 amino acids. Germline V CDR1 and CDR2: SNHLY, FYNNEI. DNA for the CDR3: TGTGCCAGCAGTGAAGTTAGCTGGGGGGATGGCTACACCTTC. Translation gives CASSEVSWGDGYTF.

CDR3 DNA sequence: TGTGCCAGCAGCTCCGATATCGGGACAGGGCAGTTCTTC. It is translated as CASSSDIGTGQFF. This chain uses TRBV7-2 with TRBJ2-1; 8 nucleotides match TRBD1. The germline gives CDR1 SGHTA, CDR2 FQGNSA. V shed 4 bases, J shed 12 bases, and the junction held 8 bases outside the gene matches. This CDR3 has 13 amino acids.

The CDR3 loop is CASSKAGGTNTEAFF. CDR3 DNA: TGTGCCAGTAGTAAGGCAGGGGGGACAAACACTGAAGCTTTCTTT. The rearrangement links TRBV19 to TRBJ1-1; TRBD1 aligns across 7 bases. CDR1 is LNHDA and CDR2 is SQIVND in the germline V gene (reference sequence). Trimming at V came to 4 bases and at J to 2 bases, leaving 7 bases not matched to a gene. This CDR3 is 15 amino acids long.

CDR3 loop: CASSYSTDGGETQYF. CDR3 in DNA: TGTGCCAGCAGTTACTCGACGGACGGGGGTGAGACCCAGTACTTC. The chain recombines TRBV6-6 with TRBJ2-5; the D gene is possibly TRBD2 (6 bases). The CDR3 extends over 15 amino acids. Trimming removed 0 bases from V and 5 bases from J, with 13 bases in between. Germline loops: CDR1 MNHNY, CDR2 SVGAGI (reference sequence).

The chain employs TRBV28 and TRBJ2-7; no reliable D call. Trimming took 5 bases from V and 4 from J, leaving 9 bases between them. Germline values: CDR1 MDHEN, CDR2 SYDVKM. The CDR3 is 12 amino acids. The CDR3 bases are TGTGCCAGCAGTACCACTACATACGAGCAGTACTTC. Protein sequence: CASSTTTYEQYF.

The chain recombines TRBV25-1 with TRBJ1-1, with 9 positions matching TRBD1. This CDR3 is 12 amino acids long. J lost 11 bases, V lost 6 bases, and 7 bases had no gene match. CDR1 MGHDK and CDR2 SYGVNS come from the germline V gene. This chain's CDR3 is CASRGNGQGAFF. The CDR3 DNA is TGTGCCAGCAGAGGAAACGGACAGGGGGCTTTCTTT.

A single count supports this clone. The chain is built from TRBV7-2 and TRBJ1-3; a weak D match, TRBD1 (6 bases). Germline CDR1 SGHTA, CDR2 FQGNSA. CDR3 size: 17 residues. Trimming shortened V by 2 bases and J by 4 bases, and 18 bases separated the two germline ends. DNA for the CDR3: TGTGCCAGCAGCTTACAGGGTCAGGGGATGATGGGAAACACCATATATTTT. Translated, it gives CASSLQGQGMMGNTIYF.

This chain's CDR3 is CASSLGASVGEQYF. DNA for the CDR3: TGTGCCAGCAGTTTAGGTGCTAGCGTGGGCGAGCAGTACTTC. The V gene is TRBV28, the J gene TRBJ2-7; TRBD2 is a possible D gene (6 bases). The germline V gene encodes CDR1 MDHEN and CDR2 SYDVKM. V lost 2 bases, J lost 6 bases, and 14 bases lay in between. This CDR3 has 14 residues. Complete variable domain (other parts from reference TRBV28 and TRBJ2-7): DVKVTQSSRYLVKRTGEKVFLECVQDMDHENMFWYRQDPGLGLRLIYFSYDVKMKEKGDIPEGYSVSREKKERFSLILESASTNQTSMYLCASSLGASVGEQYFGPGTRLTVT.

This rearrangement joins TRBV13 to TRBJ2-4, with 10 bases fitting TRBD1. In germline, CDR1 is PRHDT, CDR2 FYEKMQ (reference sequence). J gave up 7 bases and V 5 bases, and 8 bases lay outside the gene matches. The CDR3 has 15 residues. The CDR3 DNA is TGTGCCAGCAGCCCACTGGACAGGGGGGCGAACATTCAGTACTTC. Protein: CASSPLDRGANIQYF.

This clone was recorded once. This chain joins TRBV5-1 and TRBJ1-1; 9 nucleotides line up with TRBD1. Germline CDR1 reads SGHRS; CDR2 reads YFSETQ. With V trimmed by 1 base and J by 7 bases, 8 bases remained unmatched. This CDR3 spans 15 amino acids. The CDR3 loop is CASSLNEQGAGEAFF. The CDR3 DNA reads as TGCGCCAGCAGCTTGAACGAACAGGGGGCCGGTGAAGCTTTCTTT. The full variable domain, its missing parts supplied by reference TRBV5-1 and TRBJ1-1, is KAGVTQTPRYLIKTRGQQVTLSCSPISGHRSVSWYQQTPGQGLQFLFEYFSETQRNKGNFPGRFSGRQFSNSRSEMNVSTLELGDSALYLCASSLNEQGAGEAFFGQGTRLTVV.

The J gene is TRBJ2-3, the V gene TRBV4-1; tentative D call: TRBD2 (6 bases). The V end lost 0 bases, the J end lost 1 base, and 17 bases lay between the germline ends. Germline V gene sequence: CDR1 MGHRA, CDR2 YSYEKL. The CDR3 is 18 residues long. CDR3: CASSQEGGRTSGTDTQYF. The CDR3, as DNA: TGCGCCAGCAGCCAAGAGGGGGGTAGGACATCGGGCACAGATACGCAGTATTTT.

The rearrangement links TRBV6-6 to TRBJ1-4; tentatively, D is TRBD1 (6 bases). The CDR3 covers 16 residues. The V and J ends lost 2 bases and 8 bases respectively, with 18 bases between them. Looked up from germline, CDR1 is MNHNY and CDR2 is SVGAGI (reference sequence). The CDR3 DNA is TGTGCCAGCAGTTACACGTTACAGGGAGTAGTAGAAAAACTGTTTTTT. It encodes CASSYTLQGVVEKLFF.

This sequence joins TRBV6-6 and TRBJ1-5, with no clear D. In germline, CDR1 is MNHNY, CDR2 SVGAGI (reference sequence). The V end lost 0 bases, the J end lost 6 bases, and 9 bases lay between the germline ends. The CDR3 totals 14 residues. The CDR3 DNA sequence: TGTGCCAGCAGTTACTCGGGCCTCAGTCAGCCCCAGCATTTT. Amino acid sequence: CASSYSGLSQPQHF.

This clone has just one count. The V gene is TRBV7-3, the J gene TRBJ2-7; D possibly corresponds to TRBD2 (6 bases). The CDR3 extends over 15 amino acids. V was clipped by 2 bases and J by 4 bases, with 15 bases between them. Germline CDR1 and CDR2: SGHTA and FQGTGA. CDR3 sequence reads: CASSLFSGSGYEQYF. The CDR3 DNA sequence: TGTGCCAGCAGCTTATTTTCCGGAAGCGGGTACGAGCAGTACTTC.

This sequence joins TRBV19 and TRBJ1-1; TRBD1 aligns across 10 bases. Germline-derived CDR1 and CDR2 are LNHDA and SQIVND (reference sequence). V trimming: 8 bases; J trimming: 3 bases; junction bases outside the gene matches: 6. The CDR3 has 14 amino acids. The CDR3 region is CASRDRGRDTEAFF. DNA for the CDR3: TGTGCCAGTCGCGACAGGGGGCGCGACACTGAAGCTTTCTTT. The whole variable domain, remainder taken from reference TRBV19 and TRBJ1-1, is DGGITQSPKYLFRKEGQNVTLSCEQNLNHDAMYWYRQDPGQGLRLIYYSQIVNDFQKGDIAEGYSVSREKKESFPLTVTSAQKNPTAFYLCASRDRGRDTEAFFGQGTRLTVV.

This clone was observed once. In nucleotides, the CDR3 is TGTGCCAGCTCACCACCTATCGGGACTAGCGGGGTCCAAGAGACCCAGTACTTC. Amino acids: CASSPPIGTSGVQETQYF. The chain links TRBV18 to TRBJ2-5, with 13 positions matching TRBD2. The germline V gene encodes CDR1 KGHSH and CDR2 LQKENI. The CDR3 runs to 18 residues. V lost 0 bases and J lost 1; bases outside the gene matches: 5.

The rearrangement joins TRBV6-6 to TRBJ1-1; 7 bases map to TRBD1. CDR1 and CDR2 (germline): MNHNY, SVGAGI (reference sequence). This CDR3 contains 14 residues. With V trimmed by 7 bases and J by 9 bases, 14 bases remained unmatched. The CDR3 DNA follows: TGTGCCAGCAAAGGATACAGGGGCACAGCGCAAGCTTTCTTT. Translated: CASKGYRGTAQAFF.

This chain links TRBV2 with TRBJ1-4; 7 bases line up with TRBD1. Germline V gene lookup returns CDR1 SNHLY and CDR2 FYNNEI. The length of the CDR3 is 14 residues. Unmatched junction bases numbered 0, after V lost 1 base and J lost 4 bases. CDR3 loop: CASSEGDSNEKLFF. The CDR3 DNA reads TGTGCCAGCAGTGAAGGGGACAGTAATGAAAAACTGTTTTTT.

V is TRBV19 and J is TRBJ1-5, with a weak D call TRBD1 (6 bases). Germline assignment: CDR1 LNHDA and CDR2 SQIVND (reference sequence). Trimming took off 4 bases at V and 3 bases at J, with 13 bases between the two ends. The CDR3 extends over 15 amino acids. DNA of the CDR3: TGTGCCAGTAGTAAAACAGGGCCTGCCAATCAGCCCCAGCATTTT. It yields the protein CASSKTGPANQPQHF.

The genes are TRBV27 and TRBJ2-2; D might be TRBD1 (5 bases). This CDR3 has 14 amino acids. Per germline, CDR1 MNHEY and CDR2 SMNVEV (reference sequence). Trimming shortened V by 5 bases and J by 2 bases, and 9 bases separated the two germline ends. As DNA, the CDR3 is TGTGCCAGCAGTGACAGATTAAACACCGGGGAGCTGTTTTTT. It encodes CASSDRLNTGELFF.

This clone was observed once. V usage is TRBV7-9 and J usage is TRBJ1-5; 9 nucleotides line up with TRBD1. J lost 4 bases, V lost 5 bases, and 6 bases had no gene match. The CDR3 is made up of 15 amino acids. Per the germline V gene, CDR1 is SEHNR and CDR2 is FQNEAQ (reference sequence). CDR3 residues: CASSEGTGRNQPQHF. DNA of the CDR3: TGTGCCAGCAGCGAAGGGACAGGGCGAAATCAGCCCCAGCATTTT. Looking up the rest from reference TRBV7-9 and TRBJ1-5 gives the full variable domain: DTGVSQNPRHKITKRGQNVTFRCDPISEHNRLYWYRQTLGQGPEFLTYFQNEAQLEKSRLLSDRFSAERPKGSFSTLEIQRTEQGDSAMYLCASSEGTGRNQPQHFGDGTRLSIL.